This TCR beta chain was documented in a study of T cell responses to AZD1222 COVID-19 vaccine. Overall study findings and caveats: Only six people who got AZD1222 tested seropositive at baseline.

Only in-frame clones appear in the TCRdb table, and some are missing; sequencing was by immunoSEQ multiplex PCR. Here the sample spans 100,000 to 150,000 clones, around 90% being singletons. As concerns this clone: Its antigen is unidentified.

Per germline, CDR1 SGDLS and CDR2 YYNGEE. CDR3 length: 14 residues. Trimming shortened V by 2 bases and J by 10 bases, and 15 bases separated the two germline ends. Sequenced here: peripheral blood, sampled on day 0 of AZD1222 vaccination. The chain combines TRBV9 with TRBJ1-4; D perhaps matches TRBD1 (5 bases). The TCR originated in an adult in good health. As DNA, the CDR3 is TGTGCCAGCAGCGTCGACAGACCGGGGGGAAAACTGTTTTTT. It translates to CASSVDRPGGKLFF.